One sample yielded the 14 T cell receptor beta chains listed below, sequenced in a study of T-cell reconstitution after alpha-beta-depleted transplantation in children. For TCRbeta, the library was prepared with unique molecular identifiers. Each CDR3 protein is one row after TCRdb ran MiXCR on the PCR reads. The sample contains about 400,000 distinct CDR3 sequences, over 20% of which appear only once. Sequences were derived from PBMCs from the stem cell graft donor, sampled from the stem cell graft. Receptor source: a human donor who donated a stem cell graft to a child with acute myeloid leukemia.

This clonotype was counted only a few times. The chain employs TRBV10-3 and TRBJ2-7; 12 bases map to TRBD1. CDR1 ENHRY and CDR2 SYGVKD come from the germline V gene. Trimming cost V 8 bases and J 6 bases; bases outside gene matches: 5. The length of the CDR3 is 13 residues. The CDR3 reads CAIRDRGQGEQYF. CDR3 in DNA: TGTGCCATCCGGGACAGGGGGCAAGGCGAGCAGTACTTC.

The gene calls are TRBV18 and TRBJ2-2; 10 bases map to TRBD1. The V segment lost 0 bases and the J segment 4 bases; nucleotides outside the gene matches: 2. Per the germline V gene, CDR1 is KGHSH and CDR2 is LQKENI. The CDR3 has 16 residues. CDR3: CASSPPGQGGTGELFF. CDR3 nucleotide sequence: TGTGCCAGCTCACCACCCGGACAGGGGGGCACCGGGGAGCTGTTTTTT.

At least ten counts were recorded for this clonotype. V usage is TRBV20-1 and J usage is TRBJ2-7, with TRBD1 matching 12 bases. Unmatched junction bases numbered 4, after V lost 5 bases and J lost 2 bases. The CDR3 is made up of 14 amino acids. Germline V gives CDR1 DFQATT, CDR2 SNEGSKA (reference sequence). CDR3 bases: TGCAGTGCTCCCCGGGACAGGGGGCCCTACGAGCAGTACTTC. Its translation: CSAPRDRGPYEQYF.

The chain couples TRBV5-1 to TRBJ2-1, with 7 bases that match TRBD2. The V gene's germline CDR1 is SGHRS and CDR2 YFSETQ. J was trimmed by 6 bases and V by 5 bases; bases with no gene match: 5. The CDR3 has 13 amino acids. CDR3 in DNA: TGCGCCAGCAGTCCTAGCGGAGCCAATGAGCAGTTCTTC. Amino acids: CASSPSGANEQFF.

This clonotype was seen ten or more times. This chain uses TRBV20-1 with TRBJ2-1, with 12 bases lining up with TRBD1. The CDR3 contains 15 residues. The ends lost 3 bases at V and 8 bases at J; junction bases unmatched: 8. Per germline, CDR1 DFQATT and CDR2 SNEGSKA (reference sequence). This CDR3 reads CSARWPGQGADEQFF. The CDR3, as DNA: TGCAGTGCTAGGTGGCCGGGACAGGGGGCGGATGAGCAGTTCTTC.

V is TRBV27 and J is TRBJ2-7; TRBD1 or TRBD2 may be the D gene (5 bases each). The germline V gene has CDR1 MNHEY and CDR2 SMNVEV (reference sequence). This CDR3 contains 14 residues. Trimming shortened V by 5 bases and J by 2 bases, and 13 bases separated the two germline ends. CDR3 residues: CASSAGTRPYEQYF. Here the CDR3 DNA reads TGTGCCAGCAGTGCAGGGACGCGCCCCTACGAGCAGTACTTC.

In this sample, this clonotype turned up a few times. CDR3 DNA: TGTGCCAGCAGCTTCGACAGGACCCCCAGCGTCCAGCATTTT. Translated, it gives CASSFDRTPSVQHF. V gene TRBV7-2 combines with J gene TRBJ1-5; a weak D match, TRBD1 (6 bases). In germline, CDR1 is SGHTA, CDR2 FQGNSA. Trimming took 3 bases from V and 12 from J, leaving 18 bases between them. The CDR3 sequence is 14 residues long.

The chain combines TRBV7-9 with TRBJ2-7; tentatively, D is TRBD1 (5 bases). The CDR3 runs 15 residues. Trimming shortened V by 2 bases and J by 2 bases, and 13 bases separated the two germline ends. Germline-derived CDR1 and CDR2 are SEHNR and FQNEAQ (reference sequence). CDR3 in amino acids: CASSLNQGRAYEQYF. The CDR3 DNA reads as TGTGCCAGCAGCTTAAATCAGGGAAGGGCCTACGAGCAGTACTTC.

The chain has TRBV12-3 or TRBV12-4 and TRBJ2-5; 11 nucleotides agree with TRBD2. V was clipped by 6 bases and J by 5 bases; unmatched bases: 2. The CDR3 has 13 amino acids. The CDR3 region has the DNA TGTGCCAGCAGGACTAGCGGGAAGGAGACCCAGTACTTC. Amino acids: CASRTSGKETQYF.

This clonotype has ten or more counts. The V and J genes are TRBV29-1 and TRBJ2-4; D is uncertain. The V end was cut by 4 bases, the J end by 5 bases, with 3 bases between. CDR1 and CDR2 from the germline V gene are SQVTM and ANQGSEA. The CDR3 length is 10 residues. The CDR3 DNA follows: TGCAGCGTTGCGGAAAACATTCAGTACTTC. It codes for CSVAENIQYF. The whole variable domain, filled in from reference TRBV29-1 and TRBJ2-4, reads SAVISQKPSRDICQRGTSLTIQCQVDSQVTMMFWYRQQPGQSLTLIATANQGSEATYESGFVIDKFPISRPNLTFSTLTVSNMSPEDSSIYLCSVAENIQYFGAGTRLSVL.

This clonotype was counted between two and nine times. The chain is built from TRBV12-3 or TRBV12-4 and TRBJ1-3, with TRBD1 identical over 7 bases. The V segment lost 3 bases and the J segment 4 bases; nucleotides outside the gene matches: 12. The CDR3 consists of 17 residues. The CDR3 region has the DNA TGTGCCAGCAGTTTCCGACAGGGTGCCCTAGGGGGAAACACCATATATTTT. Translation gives CASSFRQGALGGNTIYF.

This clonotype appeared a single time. In DNA, the CDR3 is TGTGCCAGCAGTCTTCAAAACCGAGGGACAGGGGACGTCTCGGACTATGGCTACACCTTC. It codes for CASSLQNRGTGDVSDYGYTF. The chain uses TRBV25-1 and TRBJ1-2; TRBD1 agrees at 10 bases. The CDR3 is 20 residues long. The germline V gene encodes CDR1 MGHDK and CDR2 SYGVNS. Trimming took 5 bases from V and 3 from J; bases not matched to a gene: 21.

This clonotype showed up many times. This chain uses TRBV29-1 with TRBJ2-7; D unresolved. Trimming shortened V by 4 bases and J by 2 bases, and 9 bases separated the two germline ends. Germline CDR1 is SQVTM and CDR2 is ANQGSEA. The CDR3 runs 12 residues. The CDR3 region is CSVAAGPYEQYF. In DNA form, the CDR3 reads TGCAGCGTTGCGGCAGGACCCTACGAGCAGTACTTC.

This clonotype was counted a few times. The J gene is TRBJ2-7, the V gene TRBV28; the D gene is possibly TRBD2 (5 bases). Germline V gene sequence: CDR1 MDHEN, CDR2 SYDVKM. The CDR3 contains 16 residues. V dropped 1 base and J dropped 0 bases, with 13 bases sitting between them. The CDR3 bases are TGTGCCAGCAGTTTATTTCGGGGATTTAGCTCCTACGAGCAGTACTTC. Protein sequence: CASSLFRGFSSYEQYF.